The 5 T cell receptor beta chains below were found in one sample sequenced in a study of PD-1 blockade in classical Hodgkin lymphoma. As to time point: newly diagnosed, previously untreated cHL patient sample. Sequencing used immunoSEQ multiplex PCR; TCRdb keeps in-frame clones, though not all of them. The repertoire includes 70,000 or so clones, over 90% of them detected once, and 2% to 3% sits in the top ten. The source material was peripheral blood mononuclear cells (PBMCs). Source of these receptors: a human donor with classical Hodgkin lymphoma.

The chain combines TRBV4-3 with TRBJ1-2, with 8 positions matching TRBD1. V lost 0 bases to trimming and J lost 3 bases; unmatched junction nucleotides: 6. The V gene's germline CDR1 is LGHNA and CDR2 YSLEER. The CDR3 is 16 residues long. The CDR3 region is CASSQDYPDRDYGYTF. The CDR3 region has the DNA TGCGCCAGCAGCCAAGATTATCCGGACAGGGACTATGGCTACACCTTC.

V is TRBV7-9 and J is TRBJ2-3; perhaps TRBD2 as D (5 bases). There are 11 residues in the CDR3. V lost 7 bases, J lost 6 bases, and 8 bases lay in between. Germline V gives CDR1 SEHNR, CDR2 FQNEAQ (reference sequence). CDR3 residues: CASTRADTQYF. CDR3 DNA: TGTGCCAGCACGCGGGCGGATACGCAGTATTTT. Looking up the rest from reference TRBV7-9 and TRBJ2-3 gives the full variable domain: DTGVSQNPRHKITKRGQNVTFRCDPISEHNRLYWYRQTLGQGPEFLTYFQNEAQLEKSRLLSDRFSAERPKGSFSTLEIQRTEQGDSAMYLCASTRADTQYFGPGTRLTVL.

V usage is TRBV4-1 and J usage is TRBJ1-4; weak D call: TRBD1 (5 bases). Germline CDR1 MGHRA, CDR2 YSYEKL. CDR3 length equals 17 residues. The V and J ends lost 6 bases and 0 bases respectively, with 17 bases between them. This CDR3 is CASSPQGRGATNEKLFF. CDR3 coding DNA: TGCGCCAGCAGTCCTCAGGGACGTGGGGCAACTAATGAAAAACTGTTTTTT.

The J gene is TRBJ1-6, the V gene TRBV7-9, with 8 bases fitting TRBD1. Germline CDR1 is SEHNR and CDR2 is FQNEAQ (reference sequence). The CDR3 is 15 amino acids. V shed 3 bases and J 7 bases; nucleotides not matched to a gene: 5. The CDR3 DNA reads as TGTGCCAGCAGCTTGGACAGGGACGTCAATTCACCCCTCCACTTT. This translates into CASSLDRDVNSPLHF.

V usage is TRBV28 and J usage is TRBJ2-7; 9 nucleotides align to TRBD1. Germline assignment: CDR1 MDHEN and CDR2 SYDVKM. CDR3 size: 13 residues. V lost 6 bases and J lost 3; bases outside the gene matches: 3. Written as DNA, the CDR3 is TGTGCCAGCAGCACAGGGGGCGGCTACGAGCAGTACTTC. This sequence encodes CASSTGGGYEQYF.